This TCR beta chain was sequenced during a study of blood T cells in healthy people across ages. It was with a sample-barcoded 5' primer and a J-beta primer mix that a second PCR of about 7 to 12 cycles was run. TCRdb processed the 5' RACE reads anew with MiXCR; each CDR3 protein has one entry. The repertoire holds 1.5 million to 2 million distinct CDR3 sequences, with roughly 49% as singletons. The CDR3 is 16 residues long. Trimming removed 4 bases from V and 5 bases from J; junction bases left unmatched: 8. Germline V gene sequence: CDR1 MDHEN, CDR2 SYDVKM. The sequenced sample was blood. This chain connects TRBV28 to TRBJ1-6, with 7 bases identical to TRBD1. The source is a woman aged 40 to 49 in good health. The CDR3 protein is CASSYQTGIDNSPLHF. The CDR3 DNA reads TGTGCCAGCAGTTACCAGACAGGGATTGATAATTCACCCCTCCACTTT.